These 24 T cell receptor beta chains were all obtained from the same sample, sequenced in a study of blood T cell repertoires in COVID-19. Profiled with immunoSEQ multiplex PCR; TCRdb holds only in-frame clones, not every one. The profile shows 190,000 or so clones, about 85% of them singletons. Specimen: PBMCs or T cells enriched from blood (not recorded which). The source is a man aged 40-49 years who had recovered from COVID-19.

The genes are TRBV21-1 and TRBJ2-1; TRBD2 reflects the table's D call only, with no check against the DNA. TRBV21-1 is noted as a pseudogene. The CDR3 length is 17 residues. For the CDR3, the DNA is TGTGCCAGCAGCAACCGAATCGGGTCGGGAGGGAACAATGAGCAGTTCTTC. This codes for CASSNRIGSGGNNEQFF.

CDR3 sequence reads: CASSVGEDQETQYF. CDR3 nucleotides: TGTGCCAGCAGCGTAGGAGAGGACCAAGAGACCCAGTACTTC. The chain is built from TRBV9 and TRBJ2-5; D is unresolved. The CDR3 has 14 residues. Trimming took off 0 bases at V and 0 bases at J, with 6 bases between the two ends. Germline V gene data show CDR1 as SGDLS and CDR2 as YYNGEE.

The CDR3 region has the DNA TGTGCCAGCAGCCAAGCTCAGGGGAGAATCCGCGAGAACACTGAAGCTTTCTTT. Its protein is CASSQAQGRIRENTEAFF. The chain joins TRBV3-1 (or the pseudogene TRBV3-2) to TRBJ1-1; D possibly corresponds to TRBD1 (6 bases). CDR1 LGHDT and CDR2 YNNKEL come from the germline V gene (reference sequence). V lost 1 base and J lost 1, with 19 bases in between. The CDR3 covers 18 residues.

V usage is TRBV18 and J usage is TRBJ2-5; D call uncertain. CDR1 is KGHSH and CDR2 is LQKENI in the germline V gene. V was cut by 2 bases and J by 1 base, with 8 bases left in between. The CDR3 extends over 14 amino acids. The CDR3 coding sequence is TGTGCCAGCTCACCAAGACCTAGCCAAGAGACCCAGTACTTC. Translated, it gives CASSPRPSQETQYF.

This sequence joins TRBV28 and TRBJ1-1, with unresolved D. Germline V gene lookup returns CDR1 MDHEN and CDR2 SYDVKM. The germline V and J ends were trimmed by 2 bases and 5 bases, with 9 bases remaining between them. The CDR3 is made up of 13 amino acids. The CDR3: CASSLGGRTEAFF. The CDR3, as DNA: TGTGCCAGCAGTTTAGGAGGGAGGACTGAAGCTTTCTTT.

CDR3 DNA: TGTGCCAGCAGCTTAAGTTACGCGGATACGCAGTATTTT. Its translation is CASSLSYADTQYF. The rearrangement joins TRBV7-3 to TRBJ2-3; D gene uncertain. Germline V CDR1 and CDR2: SGHTA, FQGTGA. The CDR3 is 13 residues long. The ends were cut back, 1 base at V and 6 bases at J, with 8 bases in the middle.

The chain uses TRBV7-3 and TRBJ1-1; 7 bases agree with TRBD1. With V trimmed by 4 bases and J by 0 bases, 14 bases remained unmatched. This CDR3 comprises 18 residues. Germline V gene lookup returns CDR1 SGHTA and CDR2 FQGTGA. This CDR3 reads CASSSQGGRGGMNTEAFF. DNA for the CDR3: TGTGCCAGCAGCTCGCAAGGGGGCAGGGGTGGCATGAACACTGAAGCTTTCTTT.

The chain recombines TRBV28 with TRBJ1-2; tentatively, D is TRBD1 (6 bases). With 4 bases removed from V and 4 bases from J, the gap between germline ends came to 13 bases. The CDR3 consists of 14 residues. Per the germline V gene, CDR1 is MDHEN and CDR2 is SYDVKM. In nucleotides, the CDR3 is TGTGCCAGCAGTTCGGACAGCTCAGTCTATGGCTACACCTTC. Protein sequence: CASSSDSSVYGYTF.

The chain uses TRBV5-1 and TRBJ2-3; D is uncertain. The CDR3 covers 12 residues. The V and J ends lost 4 bases and 5 bases respectively, with 8 bases between them. Germline loops: CDR1 SGHRS, CDR2 YFSETQ. The DNA of the CDR3 is TGCGCCAGCAGCCACTCCGGAGATACGCAGTATTTT. It specifies CASSHSGDTQYF.

This chain connects TRBV18 to TRBJ1-2; 7 positions agree with TRBD1. Germline assignment: CDR1 KGHSH and CDR2 LQKENI. Trimming cost V 3 bases and J 8 bases; bases outside gene matches: 3. CDR3 size: 12 residues. This chain's CDR3 is CASSPGQRGYTF. The CDR3 DNA is TGTGCCAGCTCACCGGGACAGCGAGGCTACACCTTC. The entire variable domain, with the rest obtained from reference TRBV18 and TRBJ1-2, is as follows: NAGVMQNPRHLVRRRGQEARLRCSPMKGHSHVYWYRQLPEEGLKFMVYLQKENIIDESGMPKERFSAEFPKEGPSILRIQQVVRGDSAAYFCASSPGQRGYTFGSGTRLTVV.

This clone was seen only once. The J gene is TRBJ2-7, the V gene TRBV6-5, with TRBD1 matching 11 bases. The CDR3 has 15 residues. Germline V CDR1 and CDR2: MNHEY, SVGAGI. After removal of 0 bases from V and 5 bases from J, the junction contained 3 bases not matched to a gene. CDR3 residues: CASSYSRGQGDEQYF. The DNA of the CDR3 is TGTGCCAGCAGTTACTCGAGGGGACAGGGGGACGAGCAGTACTTC.

The chain links TRBV5-4 to TRBJ2-7; the match to TRBD1 covers 9 bases. Trimming took 2 bases from V and 5 from J; bases not matched to a gene: 5. This CDR3 is 14 amino acids long. CDR1 and CDR2 (germline): SGHNT, YYREEE (reference sequence). CDR3 amino acids: CASSFRDRVHEQYF. In DNA, the CDR3 is TGTGCCAGCAGCTTTCGGGACAGGGTACACGAGCAGTACTTC. Drawing the rest from reference TRBV5-4 and TRBJ2-7, the complete variable domain is ETGVTQSPTHLIKTRGQQVTLRCSSQSGHNTVSWYQQALGQGPQFIFQYYREEENGRGNFPPRFSGLQFPNYSSELNVNALELDDSALYLCASSFRDRVHEQYFGPGTRLTVT.

The chain recombines TRBV2 with TRBJ1-2; tentatively, D is TRBD1 (6 bases). Trimming removed 7 bases from V and 2 bases from J, with 11 bases in between. The CDR3 has 13 amino acids. CDR1 is SNHLY, CDR2 FYNNEI, per germline. The CDR3 sequence: CASKGGANYGYTF. CDR3 sequence (DNA): TGTGCCAGCAAGGGGGGGGCCAACTATGGCTACACCTTC.

Remarks on this clone: At one of its ends the junction is not consistent with the germline gene, which may arise from a read error. V and J are TRBV7-7 and TRBJ2-7; D is possibly TRBD2 (6 bases). This CDR3 has 15 amino acids. Germline-derived CDR1 and CDR2 are SSHAT and FNYEAQ (reference sequence). CDR3 sequence reads: CASSLGGISRYEQYF. CDR3 bases: TGTGCTAGCAGCTTAGGCGGGATTTCTAGATACGAGCAGTACTTC.

This rearrangement joins TRBV5-1 to TRBJ2-7; weak D call: TRBD2 (7 bases). The V end lost 2 bases, the J end lost 6 bases, and 21 bases lay between the germline ends. The CDR3 runs 16 residues. Germline V CDR1 and CDR2: SGHRS, YFSETQ. CDR3 in DNA: TGCGCCAGCAGCTTTGATCCGGCCGGGGGGCTCACCGAGCAGTACTTC. It translates to CASSFDPAGGLTEQYF.

The J gene is TRBJ2-7, the V gene TRBV13; TRBD1 might be the D (6 bases). The germline CDR1 and CDR2 sequences are PRHDT and FYEKMQ (reference sequence). The CDR3 is made up of 15 amino acids. Trimming stripped 10 bases from V and 1 base from J, with 20 bases between. The CDR3 nucleotides read TGTGCCACCGCCGCCAGTGGAACAGGGTCCTACGAGCAGTACTTC. This gives the protein CATAASGTGSYEQYF.

The chain has TRBV4-1 and TRBJ2-2; 9 bases align to TRBD1. With 3 bases clipped from V and 4 bases from J, the junction kept 9 bases outside the gene matches. The CDR3 sequence is 17 residues long. The germline CDR1 and CDR2 sequences are MGHRA and YSYEKL. The CDR3 nucleotides read TGCGCCAGCAGCCATTATACAGGGGGCCGGGTCACCGGGGAGCTGTTTTTT. Residues: CASSHYTGGRVTGELFF.

In its sample, this clone was seen once. The V and J genes are TRBV27 and TRBJ2-1; TRBD1 is a possible D gene (6 bases). The V end was cut by 2 bases, the J end by 9 bases, with 11 bases between. CDR1 and CDR2 from the germline V gene are MNHEY and SMNVEV (reference sequence). This CDR3 has 13 residues. In nucleotides, the CDR3 is TGTGCCAGCAGTTTAAACAGGGTAGGTGAGCAGTTCTTC. It codes for CASSLNRVGEQFF.

The chain joins TRBV15 to TRBJ2-1, with 13 bases matching TRBD2. The germline V gene has CDR1 LNHNV and CDR2 YYDKDF (reference sequence). The CDR3 is 17 amino acids. V trimming: 1 base; J trimming: 5 bases; junction bases outside the gene matches: 5. DNA of the CDR3: TGTGCCACCAGCAGAGGGACTAGCGGGAGTATTAACAATGAGCAGTTCTTC. Translating it yields CATSRGTSGSINNEQFF.

The chain uses TRBV29-1 and TRBJ2-3; the match to TRBD1 covers 7 bases. The germline V gene encodes CDR1 SQVTM and CDR2 ANQGSEA. This CDR3 region has 17 residues. Trimming removed 5 bases from V and 6 bases from J; junction bases left unmatched: 20. The chain's CDR3 is CSVLEPPDRVGWDTQYF. CDR3 nucleotide sequence: TGCAGCGTTCTCGAACCCCCAGACAGGGTAGGATGGGATACGCAGTATTTT.

The chain has TRBV3-1 (or the pseudogene TRBV3-2) and TRBJ2-7, with TRBD2 matching over 9 bases. The CDR3 has 14 amino acids. The germline CDR1 and CDR2 sequences are LGHDT and YNNKEL (reference sequence). Unmatched junction bases numbered 6, after V lost 4 bases and J lost 5 bases. CDR3 coding DNA: TGTGCCAGCAGCCCGCGGGAGGGCCTCAACGAGCAGTACTTC. It encodes CASSPREGLNEQYF.

This clone was observed a single time. This chain uses TRBV11-3 with TRBJ1-2; the D is unclear. This CDR3 is 13 amino acids long. Per the germline V gene, CDR1 is SGHNT and CDR2 is YENEEA. Trimming removed 5 bases at V and 3 bases at J, with 10 bases between. CDR3 DNA sequence: TGTGCCAGCAGCCCCCCGGGGTACTATGGCTACACCTTC. It specifies CASSPPGYYGYTF.

The chain recombines TRBV4-1 with TRBJ2-1; 7 bases match TRBD2. CDR1 is MGHRA and CDR2 is YSYEKL in the germline V gene. V shed 0 bases, J shed 5 bases, and the junction held 7 bases outside the gene matches. The CDR3 length is 16 residues. The CDR3 coding sequence is TGCGCCAGCAGCCAAGAATGGTTGGGGGGGAACAATGAGCAGTTCTTC. This encodes CASSQEWLGGNNEQFF.

V is TRBV6-2 or TRBV6-3 and J is TRBJ2-7; 8 nucleotides agree with TRBD1. The V gene's germline CDR1 is MNHEY and CDR2 SVGEGT. CDR3 length: 14 amino acids. The V gene end was trimmed by 5 bases and the J gene end by 4 bases; junction bases not matched to a gene: 7. CDR3: CASSEPGQVYEQYF. In nucleotides, the CDR3 is TGTGCCAGCAGTGAGCCGGGACAGGTTTACGAGCAGTACTTC.